Listed here are 24 T cell receptor beta chains from one sample, sequenced in a study of cytomegalovirus exposure and HLA in healthy donors (dated by TCRdb to the late 2010s). Library method: the immunoSEQ multiplex PCR assay. For the multiplex PCR, a mixture combining 60 forward primers for TCR Vbeta segments and 13 reverse primers for TCR Jbeta segments was used. TCRdb carries this immuneACCESS record with in-frame sequences only. Its versions omit some clonotypes, under half of them owing to an unresolved V gene in the studies checked, with the rest unexplained. The data table for this sample lists about 210,000 clones. Clones ranked in the top ten supply roughly 0.98% of the sample. Sequences were obtained from PBMCs. These TCRs come from a young woman in good health and CMV-seropositive.

This chain links TRBV25-1 with TRBJ1-1; D perhaps matches TRBD1 (6 bases). Per germline, CDR1 MGHDK and CDR2 SYGVNS. Trimming took off 4 bases at V and 5 bases at J, with 14 bases between the two ends. The CDR3 is 14 amino acids. CDR3 region: CASSVTGFGTEAFF. The CDR3 DNA sequence: TGTGCCAGCAGTGTAACAGGGTTCGGTACTGAAGCTTTCTTT.

This rearrangement joins TRBV5-1 to TRBJ1-1, with 7 bases identical to TRBD1. CDR3 length: 13 amino acids. Germline CDR1 reads SGHRS; CDR2 reads YFSETQ. V was pared by 4 bases and J by 6 bases, with 6 bases of the junction left unmatched. The CDR3 loop is CASSETGPPEAFF. In DNA, the CDR3 is TGCGCCAGCAGCGAGACAGGGCCCCCTGAAGCTTTCTTT.

The chain combines TRBV18 with TRBJ1-1; TRBD1 is a possible D gene (6 bases). CDR1 is KGHSH and CDR2 is LQKENI in the germline V gene. V shed 3 bases and J shed 8 bases, with 16 bases lying between them. This CDR3 region has 14 residues. The CDR3 is CASSPADSRREAFF. CDR3 in DNA: TGTGCCAGCTCACCGGCGGACAGTCGCCGGGAAGCTTTCTTT. The full variable domain, rest sourced from reference TRBV18 and TRBJ1-1, is NAGVMQNPRHLVRRRGQEARLRCSPMKGHSHVYWYRQLPEEGLKFMVYLQKENIIDESGMPKERFSAEFPKEGPSILRIQQVVRGDSAAYFCASSPADSRREAFFGQGTRLTVV.

The genes are TRBV18 and TRBJ2-2; tentatively, D is TRBD2 (6 bases). The CDR3 has 17 residues. Germline V gene lookup returns CDR1 KGHSH and CDR2 LQKENI. Trimming took 5 bases from V and 3 from J, leaving 19 bases between them. DNA for the CDR3: TGTGCCAGCTCATCCTTTCCGGCCGGAGGGGACACCGGGGAGCTGTTTTTT. It codes for CASSSFPAGGDTGELFF.

The rearrangement uses TRBV5-1 and TRBJ1-2; D unresolved. This CDR3 spans 15 amino acids. The V and J ends lost 2 bases and 6 bases respectively, with 17 bases between them. Germline CDR1 reads SGHRS; CDR2 reads YFSETQ. The CDR3 loop reads CASSFQEGGLDGYTF. CDR3 sequence (DNA): TGCGCCAGCAGCTTTCAGGAGGGAGGGTTGGATGGCTACACCTTC.

The gene calls are TRBV6-1 and TRBJ1-1; TRBD1 matches 7 bases. In germline, CDR1 is MNHNS, CDR2 SASEGT. Trimming removed 6 bases from V and 7 bases from J; junction bases left unmatched: 8. The CDR3 extends over 13 amino acids. The CDR3 DNA is TGTGCCAGCAGAGAAAGGGCAGGGGGTGAAGCTTTCTTT. Translating gives CASRERAGGEAFF.

This chain connects TRBV29-1 to TRBJ1-5; D might be TRBD1 (5 bases). Trimming pared 4 bases from V and 6 bases from J, leaving 13 bases between. This CDR3 is 13 amino acids long. Germline CDR1 reads SQVTM; CDR2 reads ANQGSEA. The CDR3 nucleotides read TGCAGCGTTGCGGCAGGGTATAGTCAGCCCCAGCATTTT. As protein: CSVAAGYSQPQHF.

This rearrangement joins TRBV5-1 to TRBJ2-2; 13 bases align to TRBD2. The CDR3 length is 18 residues. Germline lookup yields CDR1 SGHRS and CDR2 YFSETQ. Trimming at V came to 4 bases and at J to 5 bases, leaving 11 bases not matched to a gene. CDR3 amino acids: CASSATSGRTRGTGELFF. The CDR3, as DNA: TGCGCCAGCAGCGCGACTAGCGGGAGGACTCGTGGGACCGGGGAGCTGTTTTTT.

The chain has TRBV2 and TRBJ2-2; 8 positions match TRBD1. Germline assignment: CDR1 SNHLY and CDR2 FYNNEI. The CDR3 sequence is 15 residues long. The V and J ends lost 6 bases and 4 bases, in that order; junction bases with no gene match: 7. For the CDR3, the DNA is TGTGCCAGCAGGAATGGACAGGGAAGCACCGGGGAGCTGTTTTTT. Its translation: CASRNGQGSTGELFF. Supplemented by reference TRBV2 and TRBJ2-2, the full variable domain reads EPEVTQTPSHQVTQMGQEVILRCVPISNHLYFYWYRQILGQKVEFLVSFYNNEISEKSEIFDDQFSVERPDGSNFTLKIRSTKLEDSAMYFCASRNGQGSTGELFFGEGSRLTVL.

The chain links TRBV11-2 to TRBJ2-7; D remains unclear. CDR1 SGHAT and CDR2 FQNNGV come from the germline V gene. V lost 0 bases and J 3 bases, leaving 15 bases between the germline ends. The CDR3 totals 16 residues. The CDR3 DNA follows: TGTGCCAGCAGCTTAGATGGGCAGCCCTATGTCTACGAGCAGTACTTC. As protein: CASSLDGQPYVYEQYF.

Here the CDR3 DNA reads TGTGCCAGCAGCCGGGGGGCTTACTACGAGCAGTACTTC. Translated, it gives CASSRGAYYEQYF. This rearrangement joins TRBV13 to TRBJ2-7; tentatively, D is TRBD2 (7 bases). This CDR3 has 13 amino acids. The germline gives CDR1 PRHDT, CDR2 FYEKMQ (reference sequence). Trimming stripped 5 bases from V and 3 bases from J, with 11 bases between.

V is TRBV15 and J is TRBJ2-2; D is undetermined. V was cut by 5 bases and J by 5 bases, with 21 bases left in between. This CDR3 has 17 residues. Germline lookup yields CDR1 LNHNV and CDR2 YYDKDF (reference sequence). In DNA form, the CDR3 reads TGTGCCACCAGCCTACCTGGCCCCAGGAAACTTACCGGGGAGCTGTTTTTT. Translated, it gives CATSLPGPRKLTGELFF.

J is TRBJ1-1 and V is TRBV5-8; D unresolved. The CDR3 has 16 residues. The germline V gene encodes CDR1 SGHTS and CDR2 YDEGEE. V dropped 0 bases and J dropped 3 bases, with 15 bases sitting between them. The CDR3 sequence: CASSLGAASWHTEAFF. The CDR3 DNA is TGTGCCAGCAGCTTGGGGGCAGCCTCCTGGCACACTGAAGCTTTCTTT.

The chain carries TRBV28 and TRBJ2-3, with D unclear. The CDR3 loop spans 13 amino acids. With 5 bases removed from V and 6 bases from J, the gap between germline ends came to 12 bases. Germline V gene lookup returns CDR1 MDHEN and CDR2 SYDVKM. The CDR3 protein is CASSPYSGDTQYF. In DNA form, the CDR3 reads TGTGCCAGCAGTCCCTATTCAGGTGATACGCAGTATTTT.

J is TRBJ1-5 and V is TRBV15; D is unclear. CDR1 and CDR2 from the germline V gene are LNHNV and YYDKDF (reference sequence). The V and J ends lost 4 bases and 5 bases respectively, with 9 bases between them. The CDR3 runs 13 residues. The DNA of the CDR3 is TGTGCCACCAGCACCAACTCGGATCAGCCCCAGCATTTT. Translating gives CATSTNSDQPQHF.

A note on this clone: This sample also contains other DNA sequences that code for the same CDR3. This chain links TRBV5-1 with TRBJ2-1, with 10 bases fitting TRBD2. Per germline, CDR1 SGHRS and CDR2 YFSETQ. The CDR3 is 14 amino acids. V trimming: 4 bases; J trimming: 4 bases; junction bases outside the gene matches: 2. CDR3 nucleotides: TGCGCCAGCAGCCTTAGCGGGGGGTACAATGAGCAGTTCTTC. This translates into CASSLSGGYNEQFF.

The rearrangement uses TRBV2 and TRBJ2-1; D possibly corresponds to TRBD1 (6 bases). Trimming removed 7 bases at V and 5 bases at J, with 15 bases between. The germline V gene encodes CDR1 SNHLY and CDR2 FYNNEI. This CDR3 comprises 14 residues. The DNA for the CDR3 is TGTGCCAGCATTAGTAAACCAGGGGACAATGAGCAGTTCTTC. This gives the protein CASISKPGDNEQFF.

This rearrangement joins TRBV27 to TRBJ1-1, with D uncertain. Germline V CDR1 and CDR2: MNHEY, SMNVEV (reference sequence). Trimming removed 5 bases from V and 4 bases from J, with 17 bases in between. The CDR3 is 15 residues long. The CDR3 loop is CASSTTERRRTEAFF. In nucleotides, the CDR3 is TGTGCCAGCAGTACGACTGAAAGGAGACGCACTGAAGCTTTCTTT.

The V gene is TRBV4-1, the J gene TRBJ1-2; tentatively, D is TRBD1 (5 bases). The germline gives CDR1 MGHRA, CDR2 YSYEKL. The CDR3 totals 16 residues. The V and J ends lost 0 bases and 5 bases respectively, with 16 bases between them. The CDR3 region is CASSQDSGGTAYGYTF. CDR3 nucleotide sequence: TGCGCCAGCAGCCAAGATAGCGGAGGGACTGCTTATGGCTACACCTTC.

The chain has TRBV7-7 and TRBJ2-5; D may be TRBD2 (6 bases). Germline assignment: CDR1 SSHAT and CDR2 FNYEAQ (reference sequence). The CDR3 length is 16 residues. V lost 1 base and J lost 1, with 13 bases in between. CDR3 nucleotide sequence: TGTGCCAGCAGCTTAGGCTCCGCGGGGCCCCAAGAGACCCAGTACTTC. Protein: CASSLGSAGPQETQYF.

The chain joins TRBV10-3 to TRBJ2-1, with 7 bases fitting TRBD1. This CDR3 has 15 residues. Germline assignment: CDR1 ENHRY and CDR2 SYGVKD. With 6 bases clipped from V and 0 bases from J, the junction kept 5 bases outside the gene matches. The DNA for the CDR3 is TGTGCCATCAGCCGACAGGGAAGCTCCTACAATGAGCAGTTCTTC. Its protein is CAISRQGSSYNEQFF.

The chain couples TRBV19 to TRBJ2-7; 7 positions agree with TRBD2. The CDR3 is 17 amino acids. CDR1 is LNHDA and CDR2 is SQIVND in the germline V gene (reference sequence). Trimming took 3 bases from V and 2 from J; bases not matched to a gene: 13. The CDR3 nucleotides are TGTGCCAGTAGTATTATTGCTAGCGGCGAGAGGACCTACGAGCAGTACTTC. Amino acids: CASSIIASGERTYEQYF. Drawing the rest from reference TRBV19 and TRBJ2-7, the complete variable domain is DGGITQSPKYLFRKEGQNVTLSCEQNLNHDAMYWYRQDPGQGLRLIYYSQIVNDFQKGDIAEGYSVSREKKESFPLTVTSAQKNPTAFYLCASSIIASGERTYEQYFGPGTRLTVT.

The rearrangement joins TRBV5-6 to TRBJ2-7, with 7 nucleotides matching TRBD1. Germline CDR1 SGHDT, CDR2 YYEEEE. The ends lost 4 bases at V and 4 bases at J; junction bases unmatched: 14. The CDR3 sequence is 16 residues long. The DNA for the CDR3 is TGTGCCAGCAGCATCCGAGGGGGCACCGGTAGGTACGAGCAGTACTTC. This translates into CASSIRGGTGRYEQYF.

The rearrangement links TRBV6-4 to TRBJ1-2; D possibly corresponds to TRBD1 (5 bases). CDR1 and CDR2 from the germline V gene are MRHNA and SNTAGT. This CDR3 is built from 14 residues. Trimming stripped 3 bases from V and 4 bases from J, with 12 bases between. The CDR3 DNA reads as TGTGCCAGCAGTGAGTGGGGGGTTGGCTATGGCTACACCTTC. Translation gives CASSEWGVGYGYTF.